This T cell receptor (beta chain) stems from a study of cytotoxic CD8 clonotypes in ibrutinib-treated CLL. As for the study in general: Over 10 relapsed/refractory, roughly 15 treatment-naive; around 18 IGHV unmutated.

The V end lost 1 base, the J end lost 6 bases, and 10 bases lay between the germline ends. CDR3 length: 14 residues. Per germline, CDR1 SGHTA and CDR2 FQGNSA. Here immunoSEQ multiplex PCR was the method, and the copy in TCRdb shows in-frame clones only, minus some. This sample yields 76,000 or so clones, of which approximately 87% are seen a single time; 35% to 45% belongs to the top ten. Study-level findings and limits: In comparison with age-matched healthy donors, baseline clonality was higher and tracked circulating CD8+ T-cell counts.

Comments on this clone: The antigen remains unidentified.

Sequenced here: PBMCs, sampled after 24 months of ibrutinib treatment. The TCR sequence derives from a human donor with chronic lymphocytic leukemia. V usage is TRBV7-2 and J usage is TRBJ2-1, with unresolved D. In DNA, the CDR3 is TGTGCCAGCAGCTTAGTGACTCGGAGCAATGAGCAGTTCTTC. Translation: CASSLVTRSNEQFF.